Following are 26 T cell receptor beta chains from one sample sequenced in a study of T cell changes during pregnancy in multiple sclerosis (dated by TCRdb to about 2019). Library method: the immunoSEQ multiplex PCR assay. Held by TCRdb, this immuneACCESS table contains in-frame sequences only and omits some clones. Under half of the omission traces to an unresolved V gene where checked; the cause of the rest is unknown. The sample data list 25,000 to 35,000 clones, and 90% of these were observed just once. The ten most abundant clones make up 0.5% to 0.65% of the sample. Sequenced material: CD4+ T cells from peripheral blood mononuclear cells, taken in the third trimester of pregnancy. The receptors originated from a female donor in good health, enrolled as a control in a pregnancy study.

The CDR3 DNA is TGCGCCAGCAGCCAAGGACTGATTAGCAATCAGCCCCAGCATTTT. Its protein product is CASSQGLISNQPQHF. V usage is TRBV4-1 and J usage is TRBJ1-5; D unresolved. Germline V gene sequence: CDR1 MGHRA, CDR2 YSYEKL. There are 15 residues in the CDR3. Trimming left V 1 base short and J 0 bases short, with 7 bases between.

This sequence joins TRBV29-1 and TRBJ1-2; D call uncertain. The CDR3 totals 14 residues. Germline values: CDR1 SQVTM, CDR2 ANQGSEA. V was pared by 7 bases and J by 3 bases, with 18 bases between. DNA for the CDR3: TGCAGCGCTGACCCTGGGCCCCCGGACTATGGCTACACCTTC. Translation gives CSADPGPPDYGYTF.

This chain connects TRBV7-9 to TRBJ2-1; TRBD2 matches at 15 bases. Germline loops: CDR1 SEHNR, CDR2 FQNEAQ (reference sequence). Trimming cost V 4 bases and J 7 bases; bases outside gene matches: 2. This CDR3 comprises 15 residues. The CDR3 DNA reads TGTGCCAGCAGCTCCGGACTAGCGGGGGGGAATGAGCAGTTCTTC. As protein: CASSSGLAGGNEQFF.

This CDR3 reads CASSGSPPGLGGNTIYF. CDR3 in DNA: TGTGCCAGCAGCGGGAGTCCCCCGGGACTGGGTGGAAACACCATATATTTT. The V call is TRBV7-2, the J call TRBJ1-3; maybe TRBD1 (5 bases). V was pared by 5 bases and J by 3 bases, with 20 bases between. Per the germline V gene, CDR1 is SGHTA and CDR2 is FQGNSA. The CDR3 loop spans 17 amino acids.

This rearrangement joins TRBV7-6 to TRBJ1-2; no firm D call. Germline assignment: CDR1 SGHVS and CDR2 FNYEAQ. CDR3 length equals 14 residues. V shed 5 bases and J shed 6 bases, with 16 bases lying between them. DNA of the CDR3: TGTGCCAGCAGCCCGATGATATTGGGCCATGGCTACACCTTC. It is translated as CASSPMILGHGYTF.

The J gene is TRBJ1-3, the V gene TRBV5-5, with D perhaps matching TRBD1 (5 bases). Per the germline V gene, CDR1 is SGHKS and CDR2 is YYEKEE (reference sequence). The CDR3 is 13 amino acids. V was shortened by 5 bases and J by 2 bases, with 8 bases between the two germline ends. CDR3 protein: CASRAGPGNTIYF. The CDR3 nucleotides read TGTGCCAGCAGGGCAGGGCCTGGAAACACCATATATTTT.

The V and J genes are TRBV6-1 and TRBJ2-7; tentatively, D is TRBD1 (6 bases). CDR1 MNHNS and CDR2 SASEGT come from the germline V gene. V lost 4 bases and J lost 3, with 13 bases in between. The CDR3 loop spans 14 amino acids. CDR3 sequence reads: CASSGDTGNYEQYF. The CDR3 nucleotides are TGTGCCAGCAGTGGGGACACGGGGAACTACGAGCAGTACTTC.

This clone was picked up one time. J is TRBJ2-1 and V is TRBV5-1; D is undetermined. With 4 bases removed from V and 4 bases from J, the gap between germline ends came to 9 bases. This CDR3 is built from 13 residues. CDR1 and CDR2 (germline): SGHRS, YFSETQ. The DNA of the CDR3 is TGCGCCAGCAGCCCCACCGGGTACAATGAGCAGTTCTTC. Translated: CASSPTGYNEQFF.

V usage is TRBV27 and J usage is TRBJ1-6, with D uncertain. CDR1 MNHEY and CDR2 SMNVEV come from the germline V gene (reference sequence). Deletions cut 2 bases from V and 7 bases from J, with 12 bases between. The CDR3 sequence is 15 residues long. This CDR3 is CASSLTALGNSPLHF. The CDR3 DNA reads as TGTGCCAGCAGTTTAACGGCCTTGGGCAATTCACCCCTCCACTTT.

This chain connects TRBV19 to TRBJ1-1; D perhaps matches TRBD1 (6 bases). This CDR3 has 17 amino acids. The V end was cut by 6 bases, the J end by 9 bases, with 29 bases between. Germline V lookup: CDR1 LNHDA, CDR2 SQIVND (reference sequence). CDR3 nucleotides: TGTGCCAGTAGCTACCAGCCGACAGGCACATTGACTGTAAAAGCTTTCTTT. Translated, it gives CASSYQPTGTLTVKAFF.

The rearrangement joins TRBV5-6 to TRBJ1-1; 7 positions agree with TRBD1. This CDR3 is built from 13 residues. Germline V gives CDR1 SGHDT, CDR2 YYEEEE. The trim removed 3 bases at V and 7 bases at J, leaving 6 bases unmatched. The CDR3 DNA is TGTGCCAGCAGCTCTTTGACAGGGTTTGAAGCTTTCTTT. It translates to CASSSLTGFEAFF.

The CDR3 nucleotides are TGTGCCTCCGCAGCCGGGTTAAATCAGCCCCAGCATTTT. Translating gives CASAAGLNQPQHF. V and J are TRBV9 and TRBJ1-5; D gene uncertain. V lost 10 bases, J lost 4 bases, and 15 bases lay in between. The length of the CDR3 is 13 residues. Germline V gene sequence: CDR1 SGDLS, CDR2 YYNGEE.

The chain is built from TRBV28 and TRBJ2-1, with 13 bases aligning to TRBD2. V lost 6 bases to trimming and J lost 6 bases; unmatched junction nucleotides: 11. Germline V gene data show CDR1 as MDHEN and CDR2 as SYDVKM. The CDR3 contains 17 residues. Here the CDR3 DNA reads TGTGCCAGCAGCCATTCATCGACTAGCGGGAGGTTCAATGAGCAGTTCTTC. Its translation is CASSHSSTSGRFNEQFF.

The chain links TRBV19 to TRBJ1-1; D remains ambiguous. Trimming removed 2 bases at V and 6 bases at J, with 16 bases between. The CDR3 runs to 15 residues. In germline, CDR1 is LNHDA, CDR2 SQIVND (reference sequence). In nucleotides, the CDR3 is TGTGCCAGTAGTATAATAGGAGAGAGTAAGCCTGAAGCTTTCTTT. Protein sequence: CASSIIGESKPEAFF.

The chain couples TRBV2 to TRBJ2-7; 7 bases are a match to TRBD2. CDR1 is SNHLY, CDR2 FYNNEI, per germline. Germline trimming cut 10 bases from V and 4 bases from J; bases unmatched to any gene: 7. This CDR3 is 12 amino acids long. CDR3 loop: CATEGLGYEQYF. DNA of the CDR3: TGTGCCACAGAAGGACTAGGGTACGAGCAGTACTTC.

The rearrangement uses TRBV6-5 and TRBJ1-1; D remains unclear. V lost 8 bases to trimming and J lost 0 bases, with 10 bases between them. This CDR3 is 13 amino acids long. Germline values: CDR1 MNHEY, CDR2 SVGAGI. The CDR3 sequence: CASCAAMNTEAFF. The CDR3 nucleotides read TGTGCCAGCTGTGCCGCGATGAACACTGAAGCTTTCTTT.

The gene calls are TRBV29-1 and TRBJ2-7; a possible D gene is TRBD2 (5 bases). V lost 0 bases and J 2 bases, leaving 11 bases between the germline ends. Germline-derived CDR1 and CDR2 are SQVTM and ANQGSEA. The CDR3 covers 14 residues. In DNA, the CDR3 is TGCAGCGTTGAAGAGGGAACTAGGCCCTACGAGCAGTACTTC. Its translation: CSVEEGTRPYEQYF.

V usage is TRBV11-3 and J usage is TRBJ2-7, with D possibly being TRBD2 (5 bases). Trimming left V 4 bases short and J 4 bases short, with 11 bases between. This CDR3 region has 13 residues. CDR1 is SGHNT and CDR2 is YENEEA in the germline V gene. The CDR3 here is CASSSREGYEQYF. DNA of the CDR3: TGTGCCAGCAGCTCCCGAGAGGGTTACGAGCAGTACTTC.

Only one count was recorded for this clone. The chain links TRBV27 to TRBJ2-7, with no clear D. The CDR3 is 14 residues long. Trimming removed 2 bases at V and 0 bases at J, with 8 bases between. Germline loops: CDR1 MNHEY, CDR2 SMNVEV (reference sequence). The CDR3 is CASSLTVYSYEQYF. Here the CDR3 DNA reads TGTGCCAGCAGTTTAACAGTTTACTCCTACGAGCAGTACTTC.

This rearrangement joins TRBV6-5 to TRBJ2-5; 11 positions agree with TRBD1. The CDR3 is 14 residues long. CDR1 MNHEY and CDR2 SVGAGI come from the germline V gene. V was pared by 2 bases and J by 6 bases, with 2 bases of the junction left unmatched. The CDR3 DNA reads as TGTGCCAGCAGTTACGGACAGGGGGCGCAGACCCAGTACTTC. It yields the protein CASSYGQGAQTQYF.

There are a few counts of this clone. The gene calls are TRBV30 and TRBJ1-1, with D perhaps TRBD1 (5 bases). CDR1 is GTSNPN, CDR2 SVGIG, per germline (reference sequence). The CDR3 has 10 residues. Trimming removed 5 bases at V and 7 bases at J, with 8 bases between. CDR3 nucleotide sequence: TGTGCCTGGGGGCAGGGTGAAGCTTTCTTT. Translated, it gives CAWGQGEAFF.

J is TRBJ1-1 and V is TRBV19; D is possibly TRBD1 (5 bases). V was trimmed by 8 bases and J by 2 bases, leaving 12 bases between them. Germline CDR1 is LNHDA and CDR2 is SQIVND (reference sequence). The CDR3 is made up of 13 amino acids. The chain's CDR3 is CASDPRGNTEAFF. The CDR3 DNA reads TGTGCCAGTGACCCAAGGGGAAACACTGAAGCTTTCTTT.

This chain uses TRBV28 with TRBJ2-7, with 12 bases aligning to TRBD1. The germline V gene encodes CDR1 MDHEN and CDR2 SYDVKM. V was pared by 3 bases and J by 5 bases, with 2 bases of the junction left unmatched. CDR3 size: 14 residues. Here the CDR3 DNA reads TGTGCCAGCAGTTTGGGACAGGGGGCGAACGAGCAGTACTTC. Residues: CASSLGQGANEQYF.

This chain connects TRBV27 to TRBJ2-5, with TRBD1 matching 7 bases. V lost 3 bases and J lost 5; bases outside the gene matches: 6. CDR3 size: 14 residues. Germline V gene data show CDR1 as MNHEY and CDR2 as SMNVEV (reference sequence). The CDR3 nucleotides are TGTGCCAGCAGTTTGTTAGGGGGCCGGGAGACCCAGTACTTC. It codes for CASSLLGGRETQYF.

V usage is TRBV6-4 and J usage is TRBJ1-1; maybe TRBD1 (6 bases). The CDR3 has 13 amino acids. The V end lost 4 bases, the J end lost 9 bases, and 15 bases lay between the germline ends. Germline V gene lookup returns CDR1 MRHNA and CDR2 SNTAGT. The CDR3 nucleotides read TGTGCCAGCAGTGCCACCCTACAGGGTAAAGCTTTCTTT. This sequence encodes CASSATLQGKAFF.

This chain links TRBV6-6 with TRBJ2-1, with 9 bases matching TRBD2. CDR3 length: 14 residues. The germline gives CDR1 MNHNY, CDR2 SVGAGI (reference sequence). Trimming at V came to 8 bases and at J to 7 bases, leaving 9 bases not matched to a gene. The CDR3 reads CASDGGTSLNEQFF. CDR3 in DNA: TGTGCCAGCGACGGGGGGACTAGCTTAAATGAGCAGTTCTTC.